This paragraph covers one TCR beta chain sequence. This record belongs to a study of T cell clonotyping in hematopoietic cell transplantation. Clones were read by immunoSEQ multiplex PCR, and TCRdb kept only the in-frame ones, dropping some. This sample has around 2,200 clones, with roughly 94% found just once. This sequence was found in a man aged 45-60 years in good health. Some clones in this sample may be carry-over from other donors' samples. The sample consisted of peripheral blood mononuclear cells.

DNA for the CDR3: TGCGCCAGCAGCCAAGTCGCCCTCGCGGGAGGCTACACCTTC. Its translation: CASSQVALAGGYTF. This chain joins TRBV4-1 and TRBJ1-2; D is undetermined. Germline CDR1 MGHRA, CDR2 YSYEKL. V lost 1 base and J 8 bases, leaving 14 bases between the germline ends. The CDR3 is made up of 14 amino acids.